A selection of T cell receptor beta chains follows, all from one sample in a study of T-cell reconstitution after alpha-beta-depleted transplantation in children. MiXCR was run by TCRdb on the PCR reads, yielding one entry per CDR3 protein. The sample carries around 200,000 distinct CDR3 sequences, approximately 6.6% recorded once. The specimen comprised PBMCs from the stem cell graft donor, sampled from the stem cell graft. These receptors were collected from a human donor who donated a stem cell graft to a child with Wiskott-Aldrich syndrome. CDR3s include the opening cysteine and the closing phenylalanine or tryptophan. The order of the fields is J gene, clone size, V gene, D gene, CDR3 protein, CDR3 DNA. D genes are given only for firm matches. Some rows mark clone size as missing; the rest say once, few, many or name a class of expanded clone.

TRBJ1-4	-	TRBV7-2	-	CASRRRINEKLFF	TGTGCCAGCCGGCGCAGGATTAATGAAAAACTGTTTTTT
TRBJ1-3	many	TRBV10-3	-	CAIRTVSGNTIYF	TGTGCCATCAGGACAGTCTCTGGAAACACCATATATTTT
TRBJ1-1	many	TRBV15	-	CATSSREAEAFF	TGTGCCACCAGCAGTAGGGAAGCTGAAGCTTTCTTT
TRBJ1-1	many	TRBV11-1	-	CASRGPTPGKSTEAFF	TGTGCCAGCAGGGGACCGACACCGGGGAAGAGCACTGAAGCTTTCTTT
TRBJ1-3	few	TRBV28	-	CASSTLRQGNTIYF	TGTGCCAGCAGTACTCTTCGACAGGGAAACACCATATATTTT
TRBJ2-7	many	TRBV27	-	CASSLFAGSYEQYF	TGTGCCAGCAGTTTATTCGCCGGGTCCTACGAGCAGTACTTC
TRBJ2-1	many	TRBV12-3/TRBV12-4	TRBD2	CASSAFSGGYNEQFF	TGTGCCAGCAGCGCCTTCAGCGGGGGGTACAATGAGCAGTTCTTC
TRBJ2-3	many	TRBV10-3	-	CAIEHPGGTDTQYF	TGTGCCATCGAACACCCAGGAGGCACAGATACGCAGTATTTT
TRBJ2-1	many	TRBV7-9	TRBD1	CARDRVLIYNEQFF	TGTGCCAGGGACAGGGTCCTAATTTACAATGAGCAGTTCTTC
TRBJ1-3	many	TRBV20-1	-	CSAREWTGNTIYF	TGCAGTGCTAGAGAGTGGACGGGAAACACCATATATTTT
TRBJ2-7	many	TRBV4-2	TRBD1	CASSPIEGQGYEQYF	TGTGCCAGCAGCCCGATTGAGGGACAGGGTTACGAGCAGTACTTC
TRBJ2-1	many	TRBV29-1	TRBD1	CSGRQGAGDEQFF	TGCAGCGGCCGACAGGGGGCTGGGGATGAGCAGTTCTTC
TRBJ1-2	many	TRBV6-5	-	CASSSAGNNNYGYTF	TGTGCCAGCAGTTCCGCAGGGAACAATAACTATGGCTACACCTTC
TRBJ1-1	many	TRBV10-3	-	CAIRGGTSAFGEAFF	TGTGCCATCAGGGGGGGGACGTCCGCTTTTGGTGAAGCTTTCTTT
TRBJ1-3	many	TRBV6-5	-	CASTVTGNSGNTIYF	TGTGCCAGCACCGTAACAGGAAACTCTGGAAACACCATATATTTT
TRBJ2-1	-	TRBV18	TRBD1	CASSPSLDRGHMDNEQFF	TGTGCCAGCTCACCTTCTTTGGACAGGGGGCATATGGACAATGAGCAGTTCTTC
TRBJ2-3	many	TRBV5-1	-	CASSSTGTSALYF	TGCGCCAGCAGCTCAACCGGGACTTCGGCTTTGTATTTT
TRBJ1-1	many	TRBV28	-	CASRGPNIGEAFF	TGTGCCAGCAGAGGTCCCAACATCGGTGAAGCTTTCTTT
TRBJ2-2	many	TRBV7-8	-	CASSWTRNTGELFF	TGTGCCAGCAGCTGGACACGGAACACCGGGGAGCTGTTTTTT
TRBJ2-7	many	TRBV28	TRBD1	CATTGTGGLEQYF	TGTGCCACCACCGGGACAGGGGGCTTGGAGCAGTACTTC
TRBJ2-5	-	TRBV5-1	-	CASSFKVSETQYF	TGCGCCAGCAGCTTCAAGGTCTCAGAGACCCAGTACTTC
TRBJ2-1	few	TRBV18	-	CASSPRTGAAYNEQFF	TGTGCCAGCTCACCACGCACGGGGGCCGCCTACAATGAGCAGTTCTTC
TRBJ2-6	-	TRBV5-1	-	CASSGTVGSGANVLTF	TGCGCCAGCAGCGGTACAGTTGGCTCTGGGGCCAACGTCCTGACTTTC
TRBJ1-2	many	TRBV20-1	TRBD1	CSASRKGAGGYTF	TGCAGTGCTAGCCGGAAGGGGGCAGGAGGCTACACCTTC
TRBJ1-1	many	TRBV14	TRBD1	CASSHRRQGASEAFF	TGTGCCAGCAGCCATAGGAGACAGGGGGCATCTGAAGCTTTCTTT
TRBJ2-5	many	TRBV6-1	-	CASSEISGSGQETQYF	TGTGCCAGCAGTGAAATTTCGGGGTCGGGGCAAGAGACCCAGTACTTC
TRBJ2-3	many	TRBV20-1	-	CSAGGGTDTQYF	TGCAGTGCTGGTGGGGGCACAGATACGCAGTATTTT
TRBJ2-5	-	TRBV24-1	-	CATSDLQGRAQYF	TGTGCCACCAGTGATCTCCAGGGTAGGGCCCAGTACTTC
TRBJ1-1	few	TRBV7-2	TRBD1	CASSLNRGFTEAFF	TGTGCCAGCAGCTTAAACAGGGGATTCACTGAAGCTTTCTTT
TRBJ2-2	-	TRBV6-1	TRBD2	CASSLAGGPRTGELFF	TGTGCCAGCAGTCTAGCGGGGGGCCCTCGGACCGGGGAGCTGTTTTTT
TRBJ2-2	many	TRBV7-8	TRBD1	CASSLVQGANGELFF	TGTGCCAGCAGCTTAGTACAGGGGGCAAACGGGGAGCTGTTTTTT
TRBJ2-3	once	TRBV30	-	CAWMESTDTQYF	TGTGCCTGGATGGAGTCGACAGATACGCAGTATTTT
TRBJ2-1	few	TRBV24-1	TRBD2	CATSDPTPGLAGGRSYNEQFF	TGTGCCACCAGTGACCCAACTCCGGGACTAGCGGGAGGGCGGTCCTACAATGAGCAGTTCTTC
TRBJ1-5	-	TRBV4-1	-	CASSQPRQAPQPQHF	TGCGCCAGCAGCCAGCCCAGACAGGCGCCCCAGCCCCAGCATTTT
TRBJ2-5	many	TRBV7-2	-	CASSTGQVETQYF	TGTGCCAGCAGCACAGGACAAGTAGAGACCCAGTACTTC
TRBJ2-7	many	TRBV12-3/TRBV12-4	-	CASSRRAGEQYF	TGTGCCAGCAGTCGCAGGGCAGGGGAGCAGTACTTC
TRBJ2-1	-	TRBV30	-	CAWSISNEQFF	TGTGCCTGGAGTATTAGCAATGAGCAGTTCTTC
TRBJ1-2	-	TRBV20-1	-	CSASGGSIDYGYTF	TGCAGTGCTAGCGGTGGTAGTATTGACTATGGCTACACCTTC
TRBJ2-2	few	TRBV5-1	-	CASSLATYDTGELFF	TGCGCCAGCAGCTTGGCCACTTACGACACCGGGGAGCTGTTTTTT